These T cell receptor beta chains were read from a single sample in a study of shared clonotypes between healthy human individuals. Method: immunoSEQ multiplex PCR; TCRdb's copy keeps in-frame clones and lacks some. This sample carries about 2.3 million clones, 93% of them seen once, and the ten largest clones take 0.39%. Sequences were obtained from naive CD4+ T cells from PBMCs. These receptors all come from a man aged 18 to 29 in good health. Some clones in this sample may be carry-over from other donors' samples. Both conserved end residues are part of each CDR3. The order of the fields is CDR3 DNA, CDR3 protein, clone size, D gene, V gene, J gene. D genes are given only for firm matches. The size entry is marked missing in some rows and otherwise reads once, few, many or a size class.

cdr3_nt: TGCGCCAGCAGCCGGGACAGGAGTAATGAAAAACTGTTTTTT
cdr3_aa: CASSRDRSNEKLFF
clone_size: few
d_call: TRBD1
v_call: TRBV5-1
j_call: TRBJ1-4

cdr3_nt: TGCAGCGTTGAGGTTAGCGGTGGTACGCAGTATTTT
cdr3_aa: CSVEVSGGTQYF
clone_size: -
d_call: -
v_call: TRBV29-1
j_call: TRBJ2-3

cdr3_nt: TGTGCCAGCAGTGAACGAGGGTACGAAGCTTTCTTT
cdr3_aa: CASSERGYEAFF
clone_size: -
d_call: -
v_call: TRBV2
j_call: TRBJ1-1

cdr3_nt: TGTGCCAGCTCAGAGGGACAGCTAAGCAATCAGCCCCAGCATTTT
cdr3_aa: CASSEGQLSNQPQHF
clone_size: once
d_call: TRBD1
v_call: TRBV18
j_call: TRBJ1-5

cdr3_nt: TGTGCCAGCAGGGGCGCGGACAGGGCAGGGATCGAGCAGTACTTC
cdr3_aa: CASRGADRAGIEQYF
clone_size: once
d_call: TRBD1
v_call: TRBV6-5
j_call: TRBJ2-7

cdr3_nt: TGCAGCGTCGGCCCGGGAGGTTCTGGCTACGAGCAGTACTTC
cdr3_aa: CSVGPGGSGYEQYF
clone_size: -
d_call: TRBD2
v_call: TRBV29-1
j_call: TRBJ2-7

cdr3_nt: TGTGCCAGCAGCTTAGATCCTGCCGGGACAGGCTACACCTTC
cdr3_aa: CASSLDPAGTGYTF
clone_size: -
d_call: -
v_call: TRBV11-2
j_call: TRBJ1-2

cdr3_nt: TGTGCCAGCAGCTCAAAACAGGGGGACGAGGATACGCAGTATTTT
cdr3_aa: CASSSKQGDEDTQYF
clone_size: -
d_call: TRBD1
v_call: TRBV5-4
j_call: TRBJ2-3

cdr3_nt: TGCGCCAGCAGTGACCCGGGACAGGGGTTAGATTTT
cdr3_aa: CASSDPGQGLDF
clone_size: few
d_call: TRBD1
v_call: TRBV10-2
j_call: TRBJ1-3

cdr3_nt: TGTGCCAGCACCTGGGGCCGTCGGGGCGAGCAGTACTTC
cdr3_aa: CASTWGRRGEQYF
clone_size: -
d_call: -
v_call: TRBV6-5
j_call: TRBJ2-7

cdr3_nt: TGCGCCAGCAGGGATAGCGGGAGTGAGCAGTACTTC
cdr3_aa: CASRDSGSEQYF
clone_size: few
d_call: TRBD2
v_call: TRBV5-1
j_call: TRBJ2-7

cdr3_nt: TGTGCCAGCAGTTCCCGTAAGGGGGGCGAGGCAGATACGCAGTATTTT
cdr3_aa: CASSSRKGGEADTQYF
clone_size: -
d_call: -
v_call: TRBV28
j_call: TRBJ2-3

cdr3_nt: TGTGCCAGCTCACCAACGCCTAGCGGGAGTGGGGAGCAGTACTTC
cdr3_aa: CASSPTPSGSGEQYF
clone_size: -
d_call: TRBD2
v_call: TRBV18
j_call: TRBJ2-7

cdr3_nt: TGCGCCAGCAGCTTAAAGGATATGAACACTGAAGCTTTCTTT
cdr3_aa: CASSLKDMNTEAFF
clone_size: -
d_call: -
v_call: TRBV5-1
j_call: TRBJ1-1

cdr3_nt: TGTGCCAGCAGGATAAGGACCTACGGAGAGACCCAGTACTTC
cdr3_aa: CASRIRTYGETQYF
clone_size: once
d_call: -
v_call: TRBV6-1
j_call: TRBJ2-5

cdr3_nt: TGTGCCAGCAGCCTCCACGGGGGCGGATCCTCCTACGAGCAGTACTTC
cdr3_aa: CASSLHGGGSSYEQYF
clone_size: -
d_call: -
v_call: TRBV9
j_call: TRBJ2-7

cdr3_nt: TGTGCCAGTAGTACGGGGACAGGGGGCTCAACGTTACACACTGAAGCTTTCTTT
cdr3_aa: CASSTGTGGSTLHTEAFF
clone_size: -
d_call: TRBD1
v_call: TRBV19
j_call: TRBJ1-1

cdr3_nt: TGCGCCAGCAGCCACTCAGGGGGAACCTACAATGAGCAGTTCTTC
cdr3_aa: CASSHSGGTYNEQFF
clone_size: -
d_call: TRBD1
v_call: TRBV5-1
j_call: TRBJ2-1

cdr3_nt: TGTGCCAGCAGCTTATCCCTAGCGGGTACCGGGGAGCTGTTTTTT
cdr3_aa: CASSLSLAGTGELFF
clone_size: -
d_call: TRBD2
v_call: TRBV5-4
j_call: TRBJ2-2

cdr3_nt: TGTGCCAGAAGCCCCCCCGCGGGGCAAGAGACCCAGTACTTC
cdr3_aa: CARSPPAGQETQYF
clone_size: -
d_call: -
v_call: TRBV5-3
j_call: TRBJ2-5

cdr3_nt: TGTGCCAGCAGTATACAGGGGGATACGCAGTATTTT
cdr3_aa: CASSIQGDTQYF
clone_size: -
d_call: TRBD1
v_call: TRBV27
j_call: TRBJ2-3

cdr3_nt: TGTGCCAGCAGCTTAACGGGAACAGGGGGCGTCCCCGAAGCTTTCTTT
cdr3_aa: CASSLTGTGGVPEAFF
clone_size: few
d_call: TRBD1
v_call: TRBV7-2
j_call: TRBJ1-1

cdr3_nt: TGTGCCAGCAGTCTAGCGGGAGAGTTCCACGAGCAGTACTTC
cdr3_aa: CASSLAGEFHEQYF
clone_size: -
d_call: TRBD2
v_call: TRBV9
j_call: TRBJ2-7

cdr3_nt: TGCGCCAGCTGCCTGTTCGGGGGGGAAAAACTGTTTTTT
cdr3_aa: CASCLFGGEKLFF
clone_size: -
d_call: -
v_call: TRBV5-1
j_call: TRBJ1-4

cdr3_nt: TGTGCCAGCAGTTCCTCAGGACCCGCGGGGTCACCCCTCCACTTT
cdr3_aa: CASSSSGPAGSPLHF
clone_size: -
d_call: -
v_call: TRBV6-5
j_call: TRBJ1-6

cdr3_nt: TGTGCCAGCGGTTGGCGGGAGGGCCGTAGCGCAGAGACCCAGTACTTC
cdr3_aa: CASGWREGRSAETQYF
clone_size: -
d_call: TRBD2
v_call: TRBV6-5
j_call: TRBJ2-5

cdr3_nt: TGTGCCAGCAGCTTTAAGGGGTCTAATGAAAAACTGTTTTTT
cdr3_aa: CASSFKGSNEKLFF
clone_size: -
d_call: -
v_call: TRBV5-4
j_call: TRBJ1-4

cdr3_nt: TGTGCCAGCAGTTTAAGTCTTGGCAGGGGCTACTCCTACGAGCAGTACTTC
cdr3_aa: CASSLSLGRGYSYEQYF
clone_size: -
d_call: -
v_call: TRBV27
j_call: TRBJ2-7

cdr3_nt: TGCGCCAGCAGCCCACTGAGCGTAGTCGGGGAGCTGTTTTTT
cdr3_aa: CASSPLSVVGELFF
clone_size: -
d_call: -
v_call: TRBV4-3
j_call: TRBJ2-2

cdr3_nt: TGTGCCAGCACTAGATTAGGGGGCGCGGGTGAAAAACTGTTTTTT
cdr3_aa: CASTRLGGAGEKLFF
clone_size: -
d_call: TRBD1
v_call: TRBV27
j_call: TRBJ1-4

cdr3_nt: TGTGCCAGCAGCTTTGTGGGAGCAGGCACCGGGGAGCTGTTTTTT
cdr3_aa: CASSFVGAGTGELFF
clone_size: -
d_call: -
v_call: TRBV7-9
j_call: TRBJ2-2

cdr3_nt: TGTGCCAGCAGTTTGCAAACGCAGTATTTT
cdr3_aa: CASSLQTQYF
clone_size: -
d_call: -
v_call: TRBV28
j_call: TRBJ2-3

cdr3_nt: TGTGCCAGCAGCCCGAGGACCAGGCACATTCAGTACTTC
cdr3_aa: CASSPRTRHIQYF
clone_size: once
d_call: -
v_call: TRBV7-2
j_call: TRBJ2-4

cdr3_nt: TGTGCCAGCAGCCTGGGCGGTAGTGGTGAGCAGTTCTTC
cdr3_aa: CASSLGGSGEQFF
clone_size: -
d_call: -
v_call: TRBV7-3
j_call: TRBJ2-1

cdr3_nt: TGTGCCAGCAGTCCCCTATACGGTACTGAAGCTTTCTTT
cdr3_aa: CASSPLYGTEAFF
clone_size: -
d_call: -
v_call: TRBV6-5
j_call: TRBJ1-1

cdr3_nt: TGTGCCAGCAGCCCTCCCAGTGGGCTTAACTATGGCTACACCTTC
cdr3_aa: CASSPPSGLNYGYTF
clone_size: -
d_call: -
v_call: TRBV5-4
j_call: TRBJ1-2

cdr3_nt: TGTGCCAGCAGTGAAAGAGGGGGGTCGGGCGGGGAGCTGTTTTTT
cdr3_aa: CASSERGGSGGELFF
clone_size: -
d_call: -
v_call: TRBV2
j_call: TRBJ2-2

cdr3_nt: TGTGCCAGCAGCTTAGGCGGGAGCAGCCATGAGCAGTTCTTC
cdr3_aa: CASSLGGSSHEQFF
clone_size: -
d_call: TRBD2
v_call: TRBV7-3
j_call: TRBJ2-1

cdr3_nt: TGTGCCAGCAGTGAGCGGCGGGAGAACACCGGGGAGCTGTTTTTT
cdr3_aa: CASSERRENTGELFF
clone_size: -
d_call: -
v_call: TRBV25-1
j_call: TRBJ2-2

cdr3_nt: TGTGCCAGCAGTGAAGCTCTAGCAACCTACGAGCAGTACTTC
cdr3_aa: CASSEALATYEQYF
clone_size: -
d_call: -
v_call: TRBV6-1
j_call: TRBJ2-7

cdr3_nt: TGTGCCAGCAGCTTGGCCGGAGGCTATGGCTACACCTTC
cdr3_aa: CASSLAGGYGYTF
clone_size: -
d_call: -
v_call: TRBV5-6
j_call: TRBJ1-2

cdr3_nt: TGTGCCAGCAGTAGCGGGAGGGTCTGGGAGCAGTTCTTC
cdr3_aa: CASSSGRVWEQFF
clone_size: -
d_call: TRBD2
v_call: TRBV2
j_call: TRBJ2-1

cdr3_nt: TGTGCCAGCAGCCCCCATGCTAGCCGCTACAATGAGCAGTTCTTC
cdr3_aa: CASSPHASRYNEQFF
clone_size: -
d_call: -
v_call: TRBV7-8
j_call: TRBJ2-1

cdr3_nt: TGTGCCAGCTCACCACTGATGACAGGGGGCTTCAACGAGCAGTACTTC
cdr3_aa: CASSPLMTGGFNEQYF
clone_size: -
d_call: TRBD1
v_call: TRBV18
j_call: TRBJ2-7

cdr3_nt: TGTGCCAGCAGTGGTACGGGGGGCCCAGCTAACTATGGCTACACCTTC
cdr3_aa: CASSGTGGPANYGYTF
clone_size: -
d_call: -
v_call: TRBV6-1
j_call: TRBJ1-2

cdr3_nt: TGTGCCAGCAGCTTGCGGCAGGGGGATAGTCAGCCCCAGCATTTT
cdr3_aa: CASSLRQGDSQPQHF
clone_size: -
d_call: TRBD1
v_call: TRBV5-6
j_call: TRBJ1-5

cdr3_nt: TGTGCCAGCAGCTCCGTTGGACGGGAGTGGAAAGAGACCCAGTACTTC
cdr3_aa: CASSSVGREWKETQYF
clone_size: -
d_call: -
v_call: TRBV11-2
j_call: TRBJ2-5

cdr3_nt: TGTGCCAGCAGCCCCGGGACAGGGGTCTGGGAGACCCAGTACTTC
cdr3_aa: CASSPGTGVWETQYF
clone_size: -
d_call: TRBD1
v_call: TRBV27
j_call: TRBJ2-5

cdr3_nt: TGTGCCAGCAGTTTCCAGGATGGAGATACGCAGTATTTT
cdr3_aa: CASSFQDGDTQYF
clone_size: -
d_call: -
v_call: TRBV27
j_call: TRBJ2-3

cdr3_nt: TGTGCCAGCACCGGACAGGGAGATGGCAATCAGCCCCAGCATTTT
cdr3_aa: CASTGQGDGNQPQHF
clone_size: -
d_call: TRBD1
v_call: TRBV6-6
j_call: TRBJ1-5

cdr3_nt: TGTGCCAGCAGTTACCGCCCAGGGGGGACCCTTTGGGACTTT
cdr3_aa: CASSYRPGGTLWDF
clone_size: -
d_call: TRBD1
v_call: TRBV6-5
j_call: TRBJ1-1

cdr3_nt: TGTGCCAGTGCCCCGGCCTACGAGCAGTACTTC
cdr3_aa: CASAPAYEQYF
clone_size: -
d_call: -
v_call: TRBV2
j_call: TRBJ2-7

cdr3_nt: TGTGCCTGGAGTCTTGCGGGAGGGTACAATGAGCAGTTCTTC
cdr3_aa: CAWSLAGGYNEQFF
clone_size: -
d_call: TRBD2
v_call: TRBV30
j_call: TRBJ2-1

cdr3_nt: TGTGCCAGCAGTGACCCCAGGGGAACAACTAATGAAAAACTGTTTTTT
cdr3_aa: CASSDPRGTTNEKLFF
clone_size: -
d_call: -
v_call: TRBV6-1
j_call: TRBJ1-4

cdr3_nt: TGTGCCAGCAGTTCTCCGGGACAGACCTACGAGCAGTACTTC
cdr3_aa: CASSSPGQTYEQYF
clone_size: -
d_call: TRBD1
v_call: TRBV6-5
j_call: TRBJ2-7

cdr3_nt: TGTGCCAGCAGCTTAGCTTATACTAGCGGTCAAGAGACCCAGTACTTC
cdr3_aa: CASSLAYTSGQETQYF
clone_size: -
d_call: TRBD2
v_call: TRBV7-2
j_call: TRBJ2-5

cdr3_nt: TGTGCCAGCAGCCCCCGAGTCATAGGCTCTGGGGCCAACGTCCTGACTTTC
cdr3_aa: CASSPRVIGSGANVLTF
clone_size: -
d_call: -
v_call: TRBV11-3
j_call: TRBJ2-6